The present T cell receptor (beta chain) was sequenced within a study of blood T cells in healthy people across ages (dated by TCRdb to the mid-2010s). A note on the overall study: In model experiments, roughly one uniquely barcoded TCR beta cDNA molecule per two T cells was captured by template switching. Using deep sequencing normalized with unique cDNA molecular identifiers, the study measured how TCR beta repertoire diversity changes with age. The donors were divided into four age groups: young (average around 17 years), middle-aged (almost 40), aged (roughly 66) and long-lived (more than 75). To avoid experimental bias, donors of different ages were spread randomly across the sequencing lanes. For two donors (one aged 18 to 29 and one aged 80 or older), the study analyzed two additional independent replicas of 1 million unique cDNA reads from the same blood draw.

Study-wide findings and limitations: The long-lived group showed more naive CD4+ T cells, fewer expanded clones and increased TCR diversity than the aged group, suggesting age selection. Observed TCR beta diversity correlated strongly with the percentage of naive T cells measured by flow cytometry. Donor CMV infection status was unknown, potentially confounding age-related changes in expanded clonotypes. As age increased, observed TCR beta diversity per million T cells dropped in a roughly linear way, and a significant reduction was already evident by age 40. Estimates of total diversity based on one million sequenced T cells were considered lower bounds and underestimates. Conclusive comparison of naive and antigen-experienced compartments was prevented by the profiling of bulk unsorted PBMCs.

To prepare the library, 5' RACE was applied. TCRdb lists the instrument as Illumina HiSeq 2500. A second roughly 6 to 12 cycle PCR used a sample-barcoded 5' primer and a J-beta primer mix. A template-switch 5' adaptor carrying 12 random nucleotides introduced a unique molecular identifier onto each TCR beta cDNA molecule. Each sample yielded at least 2.5 million CDR3-containing paired-end reads. First-strand cDNA was synthesized from all RNA with the Mint cDNA synthesis kit, primed by a TRBC-specific oligonucleotide. Following uracil-DNA glycosylase treatment, a first 18-cycle PCR with universal primers M1SS and BC2_uni_R was performed on all cDNA. Regarding the original processing steps: For normalization, 1 million high-quality reads were randomly selected from each sample, with every read carrying a distinct molecular identifier. Instead of being binned into consensus sequences, reads that shared molecular identifiers were thrown out. MiTCR, with a Q25 quality threshold and the strictest error-elimination algorithm, was used for CDR3 identification, clonotype clustering and error correction. A nonparametric unseen species model using Euler transformation provided a lower-bound estimate of total TCR beta diversity. The public sequencing data were trimmed at Q25 with fastp and processed into clonotypes with MiXCR by TCRdb, which kept only in-frame beta chains. Rows are combined by CDR3 protein, so each entry shows the most common genes and DNA. These V and J calls originate from TCRdb's pipeline instead of the authors' own analysis. In all, the sample holds about 1.5 million distinct CDR3 sequences, and 40% to 45% of those were seen once. The top ten hold approximately 4% of the sample.

Donors were a few dozen systemically healthy Caucasian individuals from Russia aged 6 to 90 years. Roughly 9.5 milliliters of peripheral blood were drawn from each donor into EDTA-treated Vacutainer tubes. Ficoll-Paque density-gradient centrifugation was used to isolate PBMCs, with at least 6.5 million per sample. Trizol reagent was used to extract total RNA from PBMCs, with at least 5.5 micrograms per sample. For every donor, flow cytometry on a PBMC aliquot measured the percentage of naive CD45RAhigh/CD27high T cells. In regard to this clonotype: Its antigen has not been determined. The junction does not match germline at one end; this may be a read error.

The receptor comes from a young woman in good health. Sequencing was done on a sample of blood.

The encoded CDR3 is CTSSLGPEDYEQYF. The DNA sequence follows: TGTACCAGCAGTTTAGGGCCAGAAGACTACGAGCAGTACTTC. The sequence joins TRBV12-3 or TRBV12-4 to TRBJ2-7; the D gene lacks a confident call. The CDR3, cysteine through phenylalanine, is 14 amino acids long. Left in the record is the CDR3 DNA by itself, 42 bases read in frame from the first base.